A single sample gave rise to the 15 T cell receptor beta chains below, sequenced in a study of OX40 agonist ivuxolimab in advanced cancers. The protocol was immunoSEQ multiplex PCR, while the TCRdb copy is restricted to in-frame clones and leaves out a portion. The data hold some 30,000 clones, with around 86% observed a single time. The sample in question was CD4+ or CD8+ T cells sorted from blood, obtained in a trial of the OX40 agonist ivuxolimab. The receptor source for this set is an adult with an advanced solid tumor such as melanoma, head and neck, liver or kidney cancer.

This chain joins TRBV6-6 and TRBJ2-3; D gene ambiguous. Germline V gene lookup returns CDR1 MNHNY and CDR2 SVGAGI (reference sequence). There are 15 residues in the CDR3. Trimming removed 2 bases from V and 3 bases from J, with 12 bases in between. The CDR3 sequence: CASSYRDIRTDTQYF. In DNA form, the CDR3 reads TGTGCCAGCAGTTACCGTGACATAAGGACAGATACGCAGTATTTT.

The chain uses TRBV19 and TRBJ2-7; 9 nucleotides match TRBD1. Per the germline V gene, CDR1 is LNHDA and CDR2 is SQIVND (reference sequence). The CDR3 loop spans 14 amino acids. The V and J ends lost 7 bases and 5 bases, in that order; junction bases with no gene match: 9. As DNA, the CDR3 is TGTGCCAGTATTGACTATGGGACAGGGAACGAGCAGTACTTC. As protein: CASIDYGTGNEQYF. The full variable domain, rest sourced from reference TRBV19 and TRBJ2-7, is DGGITQSPKYLFRKEGQNVTLSCEQNLNHDAMYWYRQDPGQGLRLIYYSQIVNDFQKGDIAEGYSVSREKKESFPLTVTSAQKNPTAFYLCASIDYGTGNEQYFGPGTRLTVT.

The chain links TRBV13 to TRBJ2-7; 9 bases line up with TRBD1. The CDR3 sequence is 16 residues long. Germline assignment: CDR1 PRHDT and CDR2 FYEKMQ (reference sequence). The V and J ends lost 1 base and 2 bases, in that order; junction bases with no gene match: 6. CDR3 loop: CASSLVGTGRPYEQYF. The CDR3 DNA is TGTGCCAGCAGCTTAGTAGGGACAGGGAGGCCCTACGAGCAGTACTTC.

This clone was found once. In DNA form, the CDR3 reads TGTGCCAGCTCACAGGGACAGGGTGACGGGGGCTACACCTTC. Protein product: CASSQGQGDGGYTF. The V and J genes are TRBV18 and TRBJ1-2; 9 bases map to TRBD1. Losses at the gene ends were 4 bases for V and 8 bases for J; bases not matched to a gene: 8. Germline V gene data show CDR1 as KGHSH and CDR2 as LQKENI. The CDR3 is 14 amino acids. Together with reference TRBV18 and TRBJ1-2, the CDR3 gives the full variable domain: NAGVMQNPRHLVRRRGQEARLRCSPMKGHSHVYWYRQLPEEGLKFMVYLQKENIIDESGMPKERFSAEFPKEGPSILRIQQVVRGDSAAYFCASSQGQGDGGYTFGSGTRLTVV.

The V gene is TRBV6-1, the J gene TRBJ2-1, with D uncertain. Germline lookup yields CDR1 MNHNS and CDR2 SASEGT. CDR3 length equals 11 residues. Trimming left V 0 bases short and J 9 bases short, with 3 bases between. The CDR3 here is CASSEALEQFF. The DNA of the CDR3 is TGTGCCAGCAGTGAAGCGCTTGAGCAGTTCTTC.

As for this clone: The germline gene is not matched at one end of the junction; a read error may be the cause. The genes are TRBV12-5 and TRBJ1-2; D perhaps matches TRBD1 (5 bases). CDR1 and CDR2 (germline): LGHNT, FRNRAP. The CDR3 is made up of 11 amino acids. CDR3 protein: CASGLIRVVRF. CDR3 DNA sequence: TGTGCTAGTGGTTTGATCAGGGTAGTCCGTTTC.

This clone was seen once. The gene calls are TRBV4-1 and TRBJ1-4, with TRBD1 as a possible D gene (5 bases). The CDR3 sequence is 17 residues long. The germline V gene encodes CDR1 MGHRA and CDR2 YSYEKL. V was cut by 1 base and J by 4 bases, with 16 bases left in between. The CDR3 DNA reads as TGCGCCAGCAGCCAAGCATTTTCCGGGACCTTTAATGAAAAACTGTTTTTT. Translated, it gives CASSQAFSGTFNEKLFF.

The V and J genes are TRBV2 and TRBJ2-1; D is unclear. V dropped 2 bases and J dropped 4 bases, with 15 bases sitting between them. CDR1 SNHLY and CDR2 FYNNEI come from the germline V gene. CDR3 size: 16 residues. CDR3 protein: CASSESSGGYYNEQFF. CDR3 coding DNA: TGTGCCAGCAGTGAATCGTCCGGCGGTTATTACAATGAGCAGTTCTTC.

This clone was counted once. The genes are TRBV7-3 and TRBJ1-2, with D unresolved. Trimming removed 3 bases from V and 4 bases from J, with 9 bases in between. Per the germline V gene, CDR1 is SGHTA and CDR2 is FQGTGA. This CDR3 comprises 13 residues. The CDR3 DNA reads TGTGCCAGCAGCTTCGTAGCGTTCTATGGCTACACCTTC. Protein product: CASSFVAFYGYTF.

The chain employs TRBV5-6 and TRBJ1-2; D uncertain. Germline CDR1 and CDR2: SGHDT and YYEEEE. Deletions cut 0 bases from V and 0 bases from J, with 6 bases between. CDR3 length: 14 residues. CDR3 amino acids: CASSLGRTNYGYTF. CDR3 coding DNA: TGTGCCAGCAGCTTGGGACGGACTAACTATGGCTACACCTTC.

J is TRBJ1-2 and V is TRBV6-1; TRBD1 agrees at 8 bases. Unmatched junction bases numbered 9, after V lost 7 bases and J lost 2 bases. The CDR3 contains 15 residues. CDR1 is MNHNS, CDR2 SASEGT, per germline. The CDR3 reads CASTTGQGPNYGYTF. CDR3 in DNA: TGTGCCAGCACCACAGGACAGGGCCCAAACTATGGCTACACCTTC.

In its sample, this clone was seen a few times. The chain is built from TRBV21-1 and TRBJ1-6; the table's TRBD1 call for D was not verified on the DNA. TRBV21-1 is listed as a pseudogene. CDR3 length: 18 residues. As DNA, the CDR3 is TGTGCCAGCAGCACCCTGGACAGTGGGGACTCCTATAATTCACCCCTCCACTTT. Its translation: CASSTLDSGDSYNSPLHF.

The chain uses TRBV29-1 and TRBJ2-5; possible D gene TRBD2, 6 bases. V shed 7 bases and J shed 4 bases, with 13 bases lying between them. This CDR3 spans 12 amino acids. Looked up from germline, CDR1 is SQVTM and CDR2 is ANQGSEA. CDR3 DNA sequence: TGCAGCGCGGAGGGAGGAGGAGAGACCCAGTACTTC. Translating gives CSAEGGGETQYF.

The CDR3 loop is CASSESEADGEQFF. CDR3 coding DNA: TGTGCCAGCAGTGAATCCGAGGCGGACGGTGAGCAGTTCTTC. The V call is TRBV6-1, the J call TRBJ2-1, with D uncertain. V was clipped by 2 bases and J by 9 bases, with 14 bases between them. The CDR3 has 14 amino acids. The germline V gene has CDR1 MNHNS and CDR2 SASEGT.

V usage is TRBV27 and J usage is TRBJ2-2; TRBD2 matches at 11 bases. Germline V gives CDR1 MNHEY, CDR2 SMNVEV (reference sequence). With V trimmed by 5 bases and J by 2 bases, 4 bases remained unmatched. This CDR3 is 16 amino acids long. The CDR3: CASSPTSGGNTGELFF. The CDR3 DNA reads TGTGCCAGCAGTCCCACTAGCGGGGGCAACACCGGGGAGCTGTTTTTT.